These 17 T cell receptor beta chains share one sample of origin, sequenced in a study of blood T cell repertoires in COVID-19. Assay used: immunoSEQ multiplex PCR; TCRdb lists only in-frame clones, some missing. The sample has about 130,000 clones, roughly 83% seen once; the top ten hold 37%. Sequences were obtained from peripheral blood. The receptors come from a man in his forties with active or convalescent COVID-19.

The chain joins TRBV9 to TRBJ2-2; TRBD2 might be the D (7 bases). V was pared by 4 bases and J by 6 bases, with 13 bases between. The germline gives CDR1 SGDLS, CDR2 YYNGEE. The CDR3 contains 14 residues. As DNA, the CDR3 is TGTGCCAGCAGCATCCGGGGGGCGTCCGGGGAGCTGTTTTTT. Its protein product is CASSIRGASGELFF.

V usage is TRBV7-9 and J usage is TRBJ1-2; TRBD1 aligns across 7 bases. After removal of 4 bases from V and 2 bases from J, the junction contained 4 bases not matched to a gene. This CDR3 is built from 14 residues. The germline CDR1 and CDR2 sequences are SEHNR and FQNEAQ (reference sequence). This chain's CDR3 is CASSYGQANYGYTF. CDR3 nucleotide sequence: TGTGCCAGCAGCTACGGACAGGCCAACTATGGCTACACCTTC.

J is TRBJ2-2 and V is TRBV6-1; possible D gene TRBD2, 5 bases. The CDR3 sequence is 16 residues long. Germline values: CDR1 MNHNS, CDR2 SASEGT. Trimming took 1 base from V and 2 from J, leaving 11 bases between them. The CDR3: CASSEVRGANTGELFF. The CDR3 DNA follows: TGTGCCAGCAGTGAAGTCCGGGGAGCCAACACCGGGGAGCTGTTTTTT.

This clone appeared many times. Its ends do not fully match the called genes, so a read error is possible. The chain couples TRBV6-4 to TRBJ2-2, with 7 bases aligning to TRBD2. The CDR3 loop spans 15 amino acids. The V gene's germline CDR1 is MRHNA and CDR2 SNTAGT. CDR3 protein: CASSDSSSGGGELFF. For the CDR3, the DNA is TGTGCCAGCAGCGACTCTAGTTCGGGAGGCGGGGAGCTGTTTTTT.

This chain connects TRBV5-1 to TRBJ2-5; 11 nucleotides match TRBD2. The CDR3 loop spans 15 amino acids. Germline CDR1 and CDR2: SGHRS and YFSETQ. Germline trimming cut 5 bases from V and 2 bases from J; bases unmatched to any gene: 5. In nucleotides, the CDR3 is TGCGCCAGCAGTAGTGGGACTAGCGGTCAAGAGACCCAGTACTTC. It is translated as CASSSGTSGQETQYF.

The V gene is TRBV10-3, the J gene TRBJ2-4; 7 nucleotides line up with TRBD1. The germline V gene has CDR1 ENHRY and CDR2 SYGVKD. The CDR3 consists of 17 residues. V lost 1 base to trimming and J lost 6 bases; unmatched junction nucleotides: 12. In DNA, the CDR3 is TGTGCCATCAGTGAGTTTGGAAGTTCCGCAGGGGGAAACATTCAGTACTTC. It specifies CAISEFGSSAGGNIQYF.

This clone showed up just once. The chain is built from TRBV30 and TRBJ2-6; D unresolved. The CDR3 has 15 amino acids. Germline loops: CDR1 GTSNPN, CDR2 SVGIG (reference sequence). Trimming cost V 2 bases and J 4 bases, with 12 bases left between them. CDR3 residues: CAWSFGTSGANVLTF. CDR3 nucleotides: TGTGCCTGGAGTTTCGGTACGAGCGGGGCCAACGTCCTGACTTTC.

This clone was seen just once. The rearrangement uses TRBV5-6 and TRBJ1-1; D might be TRBD1 (6 bases). Germline CDR1 reads SGHDT; CDR2 reads YYEEEE. The CDR3 is made up of 17 amino acids. Trimming shortened V by 3 bases and J by 0 bases, and 18 bases separated the two germline ends. The CDR3 loop reads CASSSPGGWGLNTEAFF. CDR3 bases: TGTGCCAGCAGCTCCCCGGGCGGGTGGGGGCTGAACACTGAAGCTTTCTTT. Looking up the rest from reference TRBV5-6 and TRBJ1-1 gives the full variable domain: DAGVTQSPTHLIKTRGQQVTLRCSPKSGHDTVSWYQQALGQGPQFIFQYYEEEERQRGNFPDRFSGHQFPNYSSELNVNALLLGDSALYLCASSSPGGWGLNTEAFFGQGTRLTVV.

The chain carries TRBV27 and TRBJ1-5, with 10 bases identical to TRBD1. Trimming at V came to 5 bases and at J to 6 bases, leaving 7 bases not matched to a gene. CDR3 length equals 15 residues. Germline assignment: CDR1 MNHEY and CDR2 SMNVEV (reference sequence). CDR3 nucleotides: TGTGCCAGCAGTCCGACAGGGGGCGGTGGTCAGCCCCAGCATTTT. Its translation: CASSPTGGGGQPQHF.

The rearrangement joins TRBV27 to TRBJ2-7; TRBD1 matches at 10 bases. The CDR3 extends over 14 amino acids. The junction had 2 bases not matched to a gene; V was cut back by 2 bases and J by 4 bases. Germline values: CDR1 MNHEY, CDR2 SMNVEV (reference sequence). The CDR3 reads CASSLRGQGYEQYF. CDR3 bases: TGTGCCAGCAGTTTAAGGGGACAGGGGTACGAGCAGTACTTC.

The chain uses TRBV5-1 and TRBJ1-6, with TRBD1 matching over 8 bases. V was clipped by 4 bases and J by 9 bases; unmatched bases: 6. The CDR3 length is 14 residues. CDR1 is SGHRS and CDR2 is YFSETQ in the germline V gene. CDR3: CASSPGQEVSPLHF. The CDR3 bases are TGCGCCAGCAGCCCGGGACAGGAGGTTTCACCCCTCCACTTT. Combining the CDR3 with reference TRBV5-1 and TRBJ1-6 gives the whole variable domain KAGVTQTPRYLIKTRGQQVTLSCSPISGHRSVSWYQQTPGQGLQFLFEYFSETQRNKGNFPGRFSGRQFSNSRSEMNVSTLELGDSALYLCASSPGQEVSPLHFGNGTRLTVT.

This clone was detected a few times. The chain links TRBV19 to TRBJ1-1; D is uncertain. The germline V and J ends were trimmed by 2 bases and 5 bases, with 12 bases remaining between them. The CDR3 has 14 residues. Germline values: CDR1 LNHDA, CDR2 SQIVND (reference sequence). CDR3 coding DNA: TGTGCCAGTAGTATAACGGGAGGGAGGACTGAAGCTTTCTTT. Protein sequence: CASSITGGRTEAFF.

In this sample, this clone turned up a few times. The genes are TRBV19 and TRBJ2-2, with a weak D call TRBD1 (5 bases). The V gene's germline CDR1 is LNHDA and CDR2 SQIVND (reference sequence). V was pared by 1 base and J by 4 bases, with 10 bases between. CDR3 length: 15 residues. Here the CDR3 DNA reads TGTGCCAGTAGTATAGCCTCAGGGTTCACCGGGGAGCTGTTTTTT. As protein: CASSIASGFTGELFF.

The CDR3 bases are TGTGCCAGCAGCTTCACAGGGAGGGAAAACTATGGCTACACCTTC. Amino acids: CASSFTGRENYGYTF. The J gene is TRBJ1-2, the V gene TRBV7-9, with D maybe TRBD1 (6 bases). Trimming took 3 bases from V and 2 from J, leaving 13 bases between them. Looked up from germline, CDR1 is SEHNR and CDR2 is FQNEAQ (reference sequence). The CDR3 totals 15 residues.

The rearrangement uses TRBV7-2 and TRBJ2-2, with TRBD1 identical over 8 bases. This CDR3 is 16 amino acids long. Germline CDR1 is SGHTA and CDR2 is FQGNSA. After removal of 3 bases from V and 8 bases from J, the junction contained 11 bases not matched to a gene. The CDR3 sequence is CASSFFWTGWSGELFF. DNA of the CDR3: TGTGCCAGCAGCTTTTTCTGGACAGGGTGGTCTGGGGAGCTGTTTTTT.

The chain has TRBV5-4 and TRBJ2-4; D perhaps matches TRBD1 (5 bases). Trimming took 4 bases from V and 5 from J, leaving 13 bases between them. CDR1 and CDR2 (germline): SGHNT, YYREEE (reference sequence). The CDR3 contains 14 residues. CDR3 sequence reads: CASSPGSSENIQYF. Written as DNA, the CDR3 is TGTGCCAGCAGCCCAGGGTCCTCGGAAAACATTCAGTACTTC. The complete variable domain, with remaining parts taken from reference TRBV5-4 and TRBJ2-4, reads ETGVTQSPTHLIKTRGQQVTLRCSSQSGHNTVSWYQQALGQGPQFIFQYYREEENGRGNFPPRFSGLQFPNYSSELNVNALELDDSALYLCASSPGSSENIQYFGAGTRLSVL.

The rearrangement uses TRBV5-6 and TRBJ1-6; a possible D gene is TRBD1 (6 bases). Germline CDR1 is SGHDT and CDR2 is YYEEEE. The CDR3 sequence is 14 residues long. Trimming left V 1 base short and J 13 bases short, with 15 bases between. The CDR3 protein is CASSLRPGVTPLHF. CDR3 sequence (DNA): TGTGCCAGCAGCTTGAGGCCAGGGGTTACCCCCCTCCACTTT.